This T cell receptor beta chain was found in a study of cytomegalovirus exposure and HLA in healthy donors. As for this clone: The antigen is not known.

This CDR3 contains 11 residues. V was cut by 3 bases and J by 4 bases, with 6 bases left in between. The V gene's germline CDR1 is DFQATT and CDR2 SNEGSKA (reference sequence). Study-level points and caveats: V- and J-gene trimming in TCR beta was tied to a missense DCLRE1C variant by an analysis performed later. High sensitivity and specificity were reportedly achieved when the classifier diagnosed cytomegalovirus status. Available immune exposure information was restricted to CMV serostatus only.

PCR used 60 Vbeta primers and 13 Jbeta primers. TCRdb's copy holds only in-frame clones and misses some; the assay was immunoSEQ multiplex PCR. The table lists approximately 190,000 clones, around 86% of them singletons, with 6.3% in the top ten. V is TRBV20-1 and J is TRBJ1-1; the D is unclear. This TCR was recovered from a man aged 40-50 years in good health and CMV-seropositive. The material sequenced was PBMCs. The CDR3 bases are TGCAGTGCTAGGCGGAGCACTGAAGCTTTCTTT. Translated: CSARRSTEAFF.